The 15 T cell receptor beta chains given below trace back to one sample, sequenced in a study of T cell repertoires and Cas9 in healthy adults. Produced via immunoSEQ multiplex PCR; TCRdb's table is partial and in-frame only. The sample consists of around 20,000 clones, more than 90% of them appearing once. Sequencing was performed on CD4+ effector T cells (CD127+, CD25-, CD137-, CD154-) from PBMCs; culture status not recorded. All receptors come from a human donor in good health.

The chain combines TRBV6-5 with TRBJ1-2; D may be TRBD1 (5 bases). The CDR3 is 14 residues long. The germline gives CDR1 MNHEY, CDR2 SVGAGI. Trimming removed 3 bases from V and 8 bases from J, with 16 bases in between. CDR3 DNA sequence: TGTGCCAGCAGTTATAGCAGGGTACAAAGGGGCTACACCTTC. The encoded protein is CASSYSRVQRGYTF.

This clone has a single count. V is TRBV9 and J is TRBJ2-1, with D perhaps TRBD2 (6 bases). There are 16 residues in the CDR3. Trimming took 3 bases from V and 4 from J, leaving 17 bases between them. Germline values: CDR1 SGDLS, CDR2 YYNGEE. CDR3 sequence (DNA): TGTGCCAGCAGCGGTACTCGGGAGCCCTTTTACAATGAGCAGTTCTTC. Encoded protein: CASSGTREPFYNEQFF.

This rearrangement joins TRBV6-6 to TRBJ1-4; D is undetermined. Germline CDR1 MNHNY, CDR2 SVGAGI (reference sequence). V shed 0 bases and J shed 5 bases, with 10 bases lying between them. The CDR3 extends over 15 amino acids. CDR3 protein: CASSYSGRENEKLFF. The CDR3 nucleotides are TGTGCCAGCAGTTACTCTGGCAGAGAGAATGAAAAACTGTTTTTT.

This CDR3 reads CASSESGLVGTDTQYF. CDR3 bases: TGCGCCAGCAGTGAGTCGGGACTAGTTGGCACAGATACGCAGTATTTT. The chain recombines TRBV10-1 with TRBJ2-3; TRBD2 aligns across 8 bases. The junction had 3 bases not matched to a gene; V was cut back by 0 bases and J by 1 base. This CDR3 comprises 16 residues. Germline V gene sequence: CDR1 WNHNN, CDR2 SYGVQD (reference sequence).

This clone was picked up one time. The chain joins TRBV11-2 to TRBJ2-1; TRBD1 matches 10 bases. The germline V gene has CDR1 SGHAT and CDR2 FQNNGV. The CDR3 is 18 residues long. V lost 5 bases and J lost 5; bases outside the gene matches: 15. The CDR3 spells CASSVNPAGQGTDNEQFF. DNA of the CDR3: TGTGCCAGCAGCGTCAACCCCGCGGGACAGGGGACCGACAATGAGCAGTTCTTC.

V usage is TRBV5-1 and J usage is TRBJ2-7; D perhaps matches TRBD1 (5 bases). V gave up 0 bases and J gave up 4 bases, with 8 bases separating them. The CDR3 totals 13 residues. Germline CDR1 is SGHRS and CDR2 is YFSETQ. CDR3 bases: TGCGCCAGCAGCTTGGACAGGCCGTACGAGCAGTACTTC. Translation gives CASSLDRPYEQYF.

This chain uses TRBV29-1 with TRBJ2-1; TRBD1 matches at 8 bases. The germline V gene has CDR1 SQVTM and CDR2 ANQGSEA. This CDR3 has 13 residues. V was pared by 0 bases and J by 8 bases, with 3 bases of the junction left unmatched. CDR3 amino acids: CSVEENRGDEQFF. In DNA, the CDR3 is TGCAGCGTTGAAGAGAACAGGGGGGATGAGCAGTTCTTC.

The chain links TRBV4-1 to TRBJ2-7, with D perhaps TRBD1 or TRBD2 (5 bases each). Trimming shortened V by 1 base and J by 3 bases, and 13 bases separated the two germline ends. CDR1 is MGHRA, CDR2 YSYEKL, per germline. The CDR3 is 15 amino acids. The chain's CDR3 is CASSQGPRDRYEQYF. For the CDR3, the DNA is TGCGCCAGCAGCCAAGGTCCCAGGGACCGCTACGAGCAGTACTTC.

This clone was counted between two and nine times. The chain employs TRBV7-9 and TRBJ1-4; 8 bases align to TRBD1. The CDR3 sequence is 15 residues long. V lost 4 bases, J lost 4 bases, and 5 bases stayed unmatched. The V gene's germline CDR1 is SEHNR and CDR2 FQNEAQ (reference sequence). The CDR3 bases are TGTGCCAGCAGCTCTTCGACAGGGGTTAATGAAAAACTGTTTTTT. Its translation is CASSSSTGVNEKLFF.

J is TRBJ2-7 and V is TRBV11-2; D possibly corresponds to TRBD1 (6 bases). V was pared by 2 bases and J by 2 bases, with 10 bases between. The CDR3 loop spans 14 amino acids. The germline gives CDR1 SGHAT, CDR2 FQNNGV. The CDR3 nucleotides read TGTGCCAGCAGCTTAATTGGACAGACCTACGAGCAGTACTTC. Protein sequence: CASSLIGQTYEQYF.

The chain joins TRBV2 to TRBJ2-3, with a possible D match to TRBD1 (5 bases). The length of the CDR3 is 14 residues. V was cut by 6 bases and J by 1 base, with 11 bases left in between. The V gene's germline CDR1 is SNHLY and CDR2 FYNNEI. The CDR3 loop is CASRGLEGTDTQYF. CDR3 DNA sequence: TGTGCCAGCAGGGGGCTAGAGGGCACAGATACGCAGTATTTT.

The chain employs TRBV28 and TRBJ2-1; 7 bases are shared with TRBD2. V shed 4 bases and J 3 bases; nucleotides not matched to a gene: 3. CDR3 length equals 14 residues. Per the germline V gene, CDR1 is MDHEN and CDR2 is SYDVKM. The CDR3 sequence: CASSWGDYYNEQFF. CDR3 DNA: TGTGCCAGCAGTTGGGGGGACTACTACAATGAGCAGTTCTTC.

The rearrangement links TRBV5-1 to TRBJ2-2; D may be TRBD1 (5 bases). V lost 0 bases and J lost 1, with 13 bases in between. CDR1 and CDR2 from the germline V gene are SGHRS and YFSETQ. The CDR3 is 17 amino acids. The CDR3 here is CASSLALPRVNTGELFF. The CDR3 coding sequence is TGCGCCAGCAGCTTGGCACTCCCCAGGGTGAACACCGGGGAGCTGTTTTTT.

V and J are TRBV5-6 and TRBJ2-1; D is possibly TRBD1 or TRBD2 (5 bases each). Per the germline V gene, CDR1 is SGHDT and CDR2 is YYEEEE. The CDR3 sequence is 15 residues long. The V gene lost 6 bases and the J gene lost 4 bases, with 17 bases spanning the gap. CDR3 DNA: TGTGCCAGCACCTTCGGGGCCGGAACATACAATGAGCAGTTCTTC. Translating it yields CASTFGAGTYNEQFF.

The gene calls are TRBV19 and TRBJ1-2; 7 bases are shared with TRBD1. The V segment lost 5 bases and the J segment 1 base; nucleotides outside the gene matches: 4. The CDR3 sequence is 14 residues long. Germline V gene lookup returns CDR1 LNHDA and CDR2 SQIVND (reference sequence). CDR3 residues: CASSLRDSNYGYTF. In nucleotides, the CDR3 is TGTGCCAGTAGTTTGCGGGACAGTAACTATGGCTACACCTTC. Complete variable domain (other parts from reference TRBV19 and TRBJ1-2): DGGITQSPKYLFRKEGQNVTLSCEQNLNHDAMYWYRQDPGQGLRLIYYSQIVNDFQKGDIAEGYSVSREKKESFPLTVTSAQKNPTAFYLCASSLRDSNYGYTFGSGTRLTVV.